Presented here are 20 T cell receptor beta chains from one specimen sequenced in a study of control samples from healthy donors and cancer patients. The method was immunoSEQ multiplex PCR; TCRdb's version includes in-frame clones alone and lacks a portion of them. Among under 75,000 clones, roughly 85% were seen once, and the ten largest hold approximately 5%. Sequenced sample: blood. These receptors were taken from a man aged 40-49 years in good health.

CDR3 nucleotides: TGTGCCAGCAGCTTAGGCCGGGACGGATACAATCAGCCCCAGCATTTT. The encoded protein is CASSLGRDGYNQPQHF. The chain combines TRBV13 with TRBJ1-5, with D possibly matching TRBD1 (5 bases). V lost 0 bases and J lost 3, with 12 bases in between. The CDR3 has 16 amino acids. Germline CDR1 PRHDT, CDR2 FYEKMQ (reference sequence).

This clone was seen only a few times. The genes are TRBV5-1 and TRBJ2-7, with 10 bases aligning to TRBD1. J was trimmed by 7 bases and V by 4 bases; bases with no gene match: 2. CDR1 is SGHRS and CDR2 is YFSETQ in the germline V gene. The CDR3 spans 12 residues. CDR3 amino acids: CASSTGQGEQYF. For the CDR3, the DNA is TGCGCCAGCAGCACGGGACAGGGGGAGCAGTACTTC.

This rearrangement joins TRBV24-1 to TRBJ2-2; 9 bases align to TRBD2. Trimming at V came to 6 bases and at J to 5 bases, leaving 9 bases not matched to a gene. This CDR3 contains 16 residues. From germline, CDR1 is KGHDR and CDR2 SFDVKD. CDR3 coding DNA: TGTGCCACCAGTTCCCAAACTAGCGGGTTTACCGGGGAGCTGTTTTTT. It translates to CATSSQTSGFTGELFF.

CDR3 nucleotides: TGTGCCAGTAGTAAGGGGCGGTTAGCGGCATCCTACAATGAGCAGTTCTTC. Translated: CASSKGRLAASYNEQFF. V and J are TRBV19 and TRBJ2-1; perhaps TRBD2 as D (6 bases). The germline V and J ends were trimmed by 4 bases and 1 base, with 17 bases remaining between them. The length of the CDR3 is 17 residues. Germline V lookup: CDR1 LNHDA, CDR2 SQIVND (reference sequence).

The chain joins TRBV19 to TRBJ2-3, with D perhaps matching TRBD1 (5 bases). The CDR3 runs 13 residues. Germline CDR1 LNHDA, CDR2 SQIVND (reference sequence). Between the trimmed V and J ends, which lost 5 bases and 2 bases, there was a span of 8 bases. In DNA form, the CDR3 reads TGTGCCAGTAGTGGGGCGGTCACAGATACGCAGTATTTT. It specifies CASSGAVTDTQYF.

J is TRBJ2-1 and V is TRBV7-2; TRBD2 matches 7 bases. The V gene end was trimmed by 7 bases and the J gene end by 7 bases; junction bases not matched to a gene: 13. The CDR3 is 15 residues long. Germline lookup yields CDR1 SGHTA and CDR2 FQGNSA. This chain's CDR3 is CASTSVAGVRNEQFF. The CDR3 bases are TGTGCCAGCACCTCAGTGGCGGGGGTTAGGAATGAGCAGTTCTTC.

The chain combines TRBV7-3 with TRBJ2-3; D uncertain. The CDR3 length is 13 residues. The V gene lost 6 bases and the J gene lost 1 base, with 8 bases spanning the gap. The germline V gene encodes CDR1 SGHTA and CDR2 FQGTGA. The CDR3 loop reads CASSLIRTDTQYF. CDR3 sequence (DNA): TGTGCCAGCAGTTTGATCCGCACAGATACGCAGTATTTT.

The V gene is TRBV7-3, the J gene TRBJ2-3, with 10 nucleotides matching TRBD1. CDR3 length equals 15 residues. Trimming took 5 bases from V and 2 from J; bases not matched to a gene: 4. Per germline, CDR1 SGHTA and CDR2 FQGTGA. The CDR3, as DNA: TGTGCCAGCAGCCTCGACAGGGGGCTCACAGATACGCAGTATTTT. Residues: CASSLDRGLTDTQYF.

CDR3 bases: TGTGCCAGCAGTGCTACCCGCGTGGCCCTACAAGAGACCCAGTACTTC. This translates into CASSATRVALQETQYF. The gene calls are TRBV9 and TRBJ2-5; D remains ambiguous. This CDR3 region has 16 residues. Trimming removed 5 bases at V and 2 bases at J, with 19 bases between. Germline V gene data show CDR1 as SGDLS and CDR2 as YYNGEE. The full variable domain, in which reference TRBV9 and TRBJ2-5 provide the parts outside the CDR3, is DSGVTQTPKHLITATGQRVTLRCSPRSGDLSVYWYQQSLDQGLQFLIQYYNGEERAKGNILERFSAQQFPDLHSELNLSSLELGDSALYFCASSATRVALQETQYFGPGTRLLVL.

This clone is categorized as medium-sized. The chain recombines TRBV18 with TRBJ1-2; no clear D. This CDR3 is 14 amino acids long. Looked up from germline, CDR1 is KGHSH and CDR2 is LQKENI. Trimming removed 2 bases at V and 4 bases at J, with 11 bases between. The CDR3 bases are TGTGCCAGCTCACCAGGTCCGAGAGGCTATGGCTACACCTTC. Its protein product is CASSPGPRGYGYTF.

Remarks on this clone: The junction differs from germline at one of its ends, possibly a read error. This chain links TRBV7-7 with TRBJ2-2; TRBD2 matches at 10 bases. The germline CDR1 and CDR2 sequences are SSHAT and FNYEAQ (reference sequence). CDR3 length: 15 amino acids. As DNA, the CDR3 is TGTGCTAGCAGCACTAGCGGGACAAACACCGGGGAGCTGTTTTTT. Translating it yields CASSTSGTNTGELFF.

V and J are TRBV7-7 and TRBJ1-1; tentative D call: TRBD1 (5 bases). The germline CDR1 and CDR2 sequences are SSHAT and FNYEAQ (reference sequence). The CDR3 length is 15 residues. The V and J ends lost 5 bases and 1 base respectively, with 14 bases between them. CDR3 residues: CASSVTGGTNTEAFF. As DNA, the CDR3 is TGTGCCAGCAGCGTCACGGGAGGGACGAACACTGAAGCTTTCTTT.

Turning to this clone: The sample contains more than one DNA sequence encoding this CDR3. The J gene is TRBJ2-7, the V gene TRBV14, with 9 bases aligning to TRBD1. V lost 0 bases, J lost 3 bases, and 3 bases stayed unmatched. Germline CDR1 SGHDN, CDR2 FVKESK. The CDR3 has 15 residues. CDR3 residues: CASSQEGTGFYEQYF. The CDR3, as DNA: TGTGCCAGCAGCCAAGAAGGGACAGGGTTCTACGAGCAGTACTTC.

The chain recombines TRBV2 with TRBJ2-7; D is possibly TRBD1 (5 bases). The CDR3 is made up of 11 amino acids. Per the germline V gene, CDR1 is SNHLY and CDR2 is FYNNEI. Trimming left V 6 bases short and J 3 bases short, with 6 bases between. The CDR3 DNA reads as TGTGCCAGCAGAAGGGGCTACGAGCAGTACTTC. Residues: CASRRGYEQYF.

The chain has TRBV11-3 and TRBJ2-1; maybe TRBD2 (6 bases). Germline lookup yields CDR1 SGHNT and CDR2 YENEEA. This CDR3 has 16 amino acids. V dropped 5 bases and J dropped 5 bases, with 19 bases sitting between them. The CDR3, as DNA: TGTGCCAGCAGCGCCCGGCGGGGCGGGGCCAACAATGAGCAGTTCTTC. Its protein is CASSARRGGANNEQFF.

This clone is medium-sized (0.01 to 0.1%). Here the CDR3 DNA reads TGTGCCAGCAGTTATCGTGGGGACACAGATACGCAGTATTTT. It is translated as CASSYRGDTDTQYF. The chain employs TRBV6-2 or TRBV6-3 and TRBJ2-3; D unresolved. V shed 3 bases and J shed 2 bases, with 9 bases lying between them. The CDR3 consists of 14 residues. Germline V CDR1 and CDR2: MNHEY, SVGEGT.

The rearrangement joins TRBV7-6 to TRBJ2-1; 7 bases map to TRBD2. The V segment lost 1 base and the J segment 12 bases; nucleotides outside the gene matches: 3. Germline values: CDR1 SGHVS, CDR2 FNYEAQ. The CDR3 consists of 12 residues. In nucleotides, the CDR3 is TGTGCCAGCAGCTTAGAGCGGGACGGGCAGTTCTTC. Protein sequence: CASSLERDGQFF.

The J gene is TRBJ2-3, the V gene TRBV7-3; 10 nucleotides agree with TRBD2. V lost 5 bases, J lost 6 bases, and 5 bases stayed unmatched. The CDR3 contains 14 residues. In germline, CDR1 is SGHTA, CDR2 FQGTGA. CDR3 sequence reads: CASSPSGGADTQYF. As DNA, the CDR3 is TGTGCCAGCAGCCCGAGCGGGGGGGCGGATACGCAGTATTTT.

This chain links TRBV28 with TRBJ1-1, with D unclear. CDR1 is MDHEN and CDR2 is SYDVKM in the germline V gene. Trimming stripped 1 base from V and 6 bases from J, with 15 bases between. CDR3 length: 15 amino acids. The CDR3 here is CASSLFGVRWAEAFF. CDR3 sequence (DNA): TGTGCCAGCAGTTTATTCGGGGTCCGTTGGGCTGAAGCTTTCTTT. The entire variable domain, with the rest obtained from reference TRBV28 and TRBJ1-1, is as follows: DVKVTQSSRYLVKRTGEKVFLECVQDMDHENMFWYRQDPGLGLRLIYFSYDVKMKEKGDIPEGYSVSREKKERFSLILESASTNQTSMYLCASSLFGVRWAEAFFGQGTRLTVV.

The genes are TRBV2 and TRBJ1-6, with D unresolved. CDR3 size: 17 residues. V lost 0 bases, J lost 3 bases, and 12 bases lay in between. Germline V gene sequence: CDR1 SNHLY, CDR2 FYNNEI. This chain's CDR3 is CASSEALRVVYNSPLHF. The CDR3 coding sequence is TGTGCCAGCAGTGAAGCGCTTCGGGTCGTCTATAATTCACCCCTCCACTTT.